This TCR beta chain was documented in a study of T cells expressing NK-cell markers. General observations from the study: Unclear, still, was the HCMV specificity of the expanded NKG2C+ T cell clones. Six or seven donors carried dominant NKG2C+ clonotypes that made up about 1.0-7.5% of their CD8+ T cells.

Germline CDR1 reads DFQATT; CDR2 reads SNEGSKA (reference sequence). The CDR3 totals 15 residues. Concerning this clonotype: Its antigen is not known.

TCRdb re-called the 5' RACE reads and shows each CDR3 protein once, DNA omitted. The record lists about 260,000 distinct CDR3 sequences, of which the ten most abundant hold around 4.2%. The V and J genes are TRBV20-1 and TRBJ2-5; without DNA, the TCRdb call of TRBD2 cannot be checked. The sequenced material came from blood T cells: a sorted CD56 or NKG2C T cell subset, CD4+ or CD8+ T cells, or bulk PBMC T cells (not recorded which). The origin of this receptor is a woman between 18 and 70 years old in good health. CDR3 region: CSASWPAGKRETQYF.